This TCR beta chain was identified in a study of blood T cell repertoires in COVID-19. Looking at the study overall: Acute-phase and convalescent COVID-19 samples originated in the United States, Italy and Spain.

Generated by immunoSEQ multiplex PCR, the TCRdb table keeps only in-frame clones and is missing some. The sample records about 180,000 clones, approximately 90% being singletons. The CDR3 has 12 amino acids. V dropped 2 bases and J dropped 4 bases, with 6 bases sitting between them. The germline gives CDR1 SGDLS, CDR2 YYNGEE. This receptor was identified in a woman aged 50 to 60 with acute or convalescent COVID-19. The sequencing sample was made of peripheral blood. The chain recombines TRBV9 with TRBJ2-5; D may be TRBD1 (6 bases). CDR3 in DNA: TGTGCCAGCAGCGTCAGGGGAGAGACCCAGTACTTC. The encoded protein is CASSVRGETQYF.